This T cell receptor (beta chain) comes out of a study of regulatory T cells in long-lasting Graves disease. Germline CDR1 is MDHEN and CDR2 is SYDVKM. The length of the CDR3 is 14 residues. With 6 bases removed from V and 4 bases from J, the gap between germline ends came to 15 bases. In building TCR beta libraries, iRepertoire HTBI primers were used together with Arm-PCR of CDR3 regions. Using its own MiXCR run on the multiplex PCR reads, TCRdb lists one record per CDR3 protein. The sample shows approximately 350,000 distinct CDR3 sequences, 12% of them seen only once. Indicated time point: newly diagnosed GD, antithyroid drugs for less than 3 months. RNA from PBMCs was the source of the TCR library. Ten or more counts support this clonotype. Its cognate antigen is unknown. Findings and limits, study-wide: Patients with persistent disease showed a bias toward TRBV28, TRBJ1-2 and TRBJ2-5.

These records were also assigned to another study, of T cells in Graves' hyperthyroidism and ophthalmopathy. Turning to that study: HTBI primers were the set used in a first-round RT-PCR of the TCR CDR3.

The specimen comprised peripheral blood mononuclear cells (PBMCs), sampled at new diagnosis, from a patient treated with antithyroid drugs. The gene calls are TRBV28 and TRBJ1-2, with D possibly matching TRBD1 (6 bases). The sequence came from a young woman with Graves disease. DNA of the CDR3: TGTGCCAGCAGCCCAGACAGGATAAGCTATGGCTACACCTTC. Translated: CASSPDRISYGYTF.